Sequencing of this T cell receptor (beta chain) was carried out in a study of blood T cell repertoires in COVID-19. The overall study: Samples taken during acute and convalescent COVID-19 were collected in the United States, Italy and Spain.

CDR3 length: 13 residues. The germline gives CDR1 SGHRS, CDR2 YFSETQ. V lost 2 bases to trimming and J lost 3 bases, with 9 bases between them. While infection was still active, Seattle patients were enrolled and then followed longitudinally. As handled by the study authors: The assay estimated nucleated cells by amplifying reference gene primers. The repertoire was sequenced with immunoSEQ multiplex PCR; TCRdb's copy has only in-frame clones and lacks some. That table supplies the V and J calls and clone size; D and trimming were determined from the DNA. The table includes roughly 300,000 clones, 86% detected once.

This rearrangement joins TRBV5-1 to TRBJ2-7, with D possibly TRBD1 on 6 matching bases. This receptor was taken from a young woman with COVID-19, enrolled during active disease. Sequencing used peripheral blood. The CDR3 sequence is CASSFGQIYEQYF. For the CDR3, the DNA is TGCGCCAGCAGCTTCGGACAGATCTACGAGCAGTACTTC. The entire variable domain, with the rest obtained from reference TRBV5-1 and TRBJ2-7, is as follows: KAGVTQTPRYLIKTRGQQVTLSCSPISGHRSVSWYQQTPGQGLQFLFEYFSETQRNKGNFPGRFSGRQFSNSRSEMNVSTLELGDSALYLCASSFGQIYEQYFGPGTRLTVT.